The 29 T cell receptor beta chains below all came from one sample that was sequenced in a study of T-cell memory formation after mild COVID-19. TCRdb re-derived calls from the 5' RACE reads in MiXCR, one entry per CDR3 protein. The top ten hold around 2.9% of the sample, which has about 210,000 distinct CDR3 sequences, roughly a tenth seen once. Material: PBMCs or a T cell subset sorted from them (not recorded which). Receptors originate from a man aged 18 to 35 who had mild COVID-19 (a few samples of this study predate the infection). Cell type and time point are not known.

On this clonotype itself: Relative to the germline gene, one junction end is altered; a read error may explain this. The chain couples TRBV7-2 to TRBJ2-1, with 9 bases matching TRBD2. CDR1 and CDR2 from the germline V gene are SGHTA and FQGNSA. The CDR3 is 19 amino acids. DNA of the CDR3: TGTGCCAGCAGCCCGCTCCCCGGAGCGGGGGGTGGGCCCTACAATGAGCAGGTCTTC. It encodes CASSPLPGAGGGPYNEQVF.

This clonotype was detected only a few times. J is TRBJ1-1 and V is TRBV20-1; D remains ambiguous. The CDR3 loop spans 10 amino acids. Per germline, CDR1 DFQATT and CDR2 SNEGSKA (reference sequence). CDR3 in amino acids: CRASREEAFF. The DNA of the CDR3 is TGCAGGGCCTCACGAGAGGAGGCTTTCTTT.

CDR3 in amino acids: CASSALGGGLAGQETQYF. The CDR3 nucleotides are TGTGCCAGCAGTGCGCTAGGGGGCGGGCTAGCGGGCCAAGAGACCCAGTACTTC. The chain joins TRBV25-1 to TRBJ2-5; the D gene is possibly TRBD2 (8 bases). The CDR3 loop spans 18 amino acids. Trimming pared 4 bases from V and 1 base from J, leaving 22 bases between. Germline V gene lookup returns CDR1 MGHDK and CDR2 SYGVNS.

This CDR3 is CASSRDRTDDEKLFF. The CDR3 region has the DNA TGCGCCAGCAGCCGCGATAGGACAGATGATGAAAAACTGTTTTTT. The chain recombines TRBV5-1 with TRBJ1-4, with a possible D match to TRBD1 (6 bases). The CDR3 covers 15 residues. Germline CDR1 SGHRS, CDR2 YFSETQ. Between the trimmed V and J ends, which lost 4 bases and 6 bases, there was a span of 16 bases.

The V call is TRBV5-1, the J call TRBJ1-1, with a tentative D call TRBD1 (5 bases). The CDR3 extends over 21 amino acids. V lost 0 bases to trimming and J lost 0 bases, with 27 bases between them. Germline CDR1 is SGHRS and CDR2 is YFSETQ. This CDR3 is CASSLVPSSGMGSRMNTEAFF. The CDR3 DNA is TGCGCCAGCAGCTTGGTTCCCAGCTCAGGGATGGGATCAAGAATGAACACTGAAGCTTTCTTT.

This clonotype was recorded a few times. This sequence joins TRBV5-6 and TRBJ2-5; D is possibly TRBD1 or TRBD2 (5 bases each). V was trimmed by 3 bases and J by 5 bases, leaving 20 bases between them. This CDR3 region has 16 residues. Germline V lookup: CDR1 SGHDT, CDR2 YYEEEE. The CDR3: CASSWGTGTGSETQYF. The CDR3 DNA follows: TGTGCCAGCAGCTGGGGGACCGGGACGGGGAGTGAGACCCAGTACTTC.

This clonotype was seen more than once but under ten times. The chain is built from TRBV7-2 and TRBJ2-2; a possible D gene is TRBD2 (5 bases). Deletions cut 1 base from V and 8 bases from J, with 23 bases between. CDR1 and CDR2 from the germline V gene are SGHTA and FQGNSA. The CDR3 has 18 residues. The CDR3 is CASSLDRPIGLHLGELFF. CDR3 sequence (DNA): TGTGCCAGCAGCTTAGACCGACCGATAGGACTCCACTTAGGGGAGCTGTTTTTT.

The chain joins TRBV5-6 to TRBJ2-7; 8 positions agree with TRBD1. The CDR3 sequence is 15 residues long. Germline V gene data show CDR1 as SGHDT and CDR2 as YYEEEE. The V segment lost 5 bases and the J segment 2 bases; nucleotides outside the gene matches: 9. This CDR3 reads CASRKTGERPYEQYV. In DNA, the CDR3 is TGTGCCAGCAGAAAGACAGGGGAACGCCCCTACGAGCAGTACGTC.

The V and J genes are TRBV10-3 and TRBJ1-1; D gene uncertain. Germline V CDR1 and CDR2: ENHRY, SYGVKD. The V gene lost 8 bases and the J gene lost 6 bases, with 16 bases spanning the gap. The CDR3 runs 13 residues. CDR3 coding DNA: TGTGCCATCGGGAATTTGGGTGGGGCTGAAGCTTTCTTT. This gives the protein CAIGNLGGAEAFF.

CDR3 sequence (DNA): TGTGCCAGCAGCGTCGGGACCGCGGGGGAGACCCAGTACTTC. It is translated as CASSVGTAGETQYF. The chain carries TRBV9 and TRBJ2-5; D perhaps matches TRBD2 (6 bases). Germline V CDR1 and CDR2: SGDLS, YYNGEE. V lost 2 bases, J lost 5 bases, and 13 bases lay in between. The CDR3 is 14 residues long.

This clonotype was recorded a few times. This rearrangement joins TRBV10-3 to TRBJ2-2, with a weak D call TRBD1 (5 bases). V was shortened by 10 bases and J by 7 bases, with 19 bases between the two germline ends. Looked up from germline, CDR1 is ENHRY and CDR2 is SYGVKD. There are 14 residues in the CDR3. The chain's CDR3 is CATRPLTDIGELFF. CDR3 DNA sequence: TGTGCCACCCGCCCTTTGACAGACATCGGGGAGCTGTTTTTT.

The table lists this clonotype with a few counts. The chain couples TRBV2 to TRBJ2-2; 10 bases are shared with TRBD1. The CDR3 has 17 amino acids. Germline assignment: CDR1 SNHLY and CDR2 FYNNEI. V shed 6 bases and J 8 bases; nucleotides not matched to a gene: 15. CDR3 sequence: CASRRMPGQGLSGELFF. The DNA of the CDR3 is TGTGCCAGCAGGCGGATGCCGGGACAGGGGTTATCGGGGGAGCTGTTTTTT.

This clonotype was picked up many times. The V call is TRBV4-3, the J call TRBJ2-3; weak D call: TRBD2 (6 bases). This CDR3 is built from 17 residues. CDR1 is LGHNA, CDR2 YSLEER, per germline. The V and J ends lost 0 bases and 1 base respectively, with 14 bases between them. CDR3: CASSQDPPGGGTDTQYF. In nucleotides, the CDR3 is TGCGCCAGCAGCCAAGATCCACCCGGCGGGGGCACAGATACGCAGTATTTT.

V is TRBV5-5 and J is TRBJ2-1, with 16 bases identical to TRBD2. CDR3 length: 18 amino acids. Germline V CDR1 and CDR2: SGHKS, YYEKEE (reference sequence). V lost 4 bases, J lost 4 bases, and 8 bases stayed unmatched. CDR3 sequence: CASSPPGLAGGPYNEQFF. Written as DNA, the CDR3 is TGTGCCAGCAGCCCTCCGGGACTAGCGGGGGGGCCTTACAATGAGCAGTTCTTC.

This clonotype was seen only a few times. For the CDR3, the DNA is TGTGCCAGCAGTCTACGACTGGGGAATGAGCAGTTCTTC. This gives the protein CASSLRLGNEQFF. This chain uses TRBV12-3 or TRBV12-4 with TRBJ2-1; D is uncertain. The CDR3 spans 13 residues. V lost 5 bases and J lost 7, with 12 bases in between.

The chain couples TRBV5-1 to TRBJ2-5, with 10 bases aligning to TRBD1. CDR1 SGHRS and CDR2 YFSETQ come from the germline V gene. The CDR3 has 15 amino acids. V lost 3 bases and J lost 7; bases outside the gene matches: 9. The CDR3 DNA reads TGCGCCAGCAGCTACCTTGGGACAGGGGTTCGGACCCAGTACTTC. It encodes CASSYLGTGVRTQYF.

This clonotype was observed at least ten times. CDR3 in amino acids: CASSLDRGDQPQHF. Written as DNA, the CDR3 is TGTGCCAGCAGTTTAGACAGGGGCGATCAGCCCCAGCATTTT. The rearrangement uses TRBV12-3 or TRBV12-4 and TRBJ1-5, with 7 bases matching TRBD1. The CDR3 has 14 amino acids. Trimming removed 1 base from V and 5 bases from J; junction bases left unmatched: 2.

V and J are TRBV14 and TRBJ2-1; D gene uncertain. Germline values: CDR1 SGHDN, CDR2 FVKESK. The CDR3 contains 12 residues. V dropped 1 base and J dropped 5 bases, with 3 bases sitting between them. CDR3 nucleotide sequence: TGTGCCAGCAGCCAAGCGAACAATGAGCAGTTCTTC. The encoded protein is CASSQANNEQFF. Full variable domain (outside the CDR3, taken from reference TRBV14 and TRBJ2-1): EAGVTQFPSHSVIEKGQTVTLRCDPISGHDNLYWYRRVMGKEIKFLLHFVKESKQDESGMPNNRFLAERTGGTYSTLKVQPAELEDSGVYFCASSQANNEQFFGPGTRLTVL.

The J gene is TRBJ2-1, the V gene TRBV10-3, with TRBD2 identical over 8 bases. CDR3 length: 14 residues. V shed 4 bases, J shed 7 bases, and the junction held 6 bases outside the gene matches. Germline V gene sequence: CDR1 ENHRY, CDR2 SYGVKD. The CDR3 bases are TGTGCCATCAGTGCGGGGGGGCGTACAAATGAGCAGTTCTTC. Residues: CAISAGGRTNEQFF.

The CDR3 is CASSIREAAGGYTF. The CDR3 DNA follows: TGTGCCAGCAGCATCCGAGAGGCCGCCGGGGGCTACACCTTC. V gene TRBV5-4 combines with J gene TRBJ1-2; D is ambiguous. The germline gives CDR1 SGHNT, CDR2 YYREEE (reference sequence). The CDR3 length is 14 residues. The V and J ends lost 4 bases and 8 bases respectively, with 18 bases between them.

The V and J genes are TRBV6-5 and TRBJ2-7; D ambiguous. V lost 5 bases and J 2 bases, leaving 13 bases between the germline ends. Germline V gene data show CDR1 as MNHEY and CDR2 as SVGAGI. This CDR3 has 14 residues. CDR3 nucleotides: TGTGCCAGCAGTCCCCAGGCTGGGCCCTACGAGCAGTACGTC. It codes for CASSPQAGPYEQYV.

This clonotype was recorded many times. The rearrangement joins TRBV6-5 to TRBJ2-5, with TRBD2 as a possible D gene (6 bases). V was pared by 5 bases and J by 4 bases, with 14 bases between. The CDR3 totals 14 residues. CDR1 is MNHEY, CDR2 SVGAGI, per germline. The CDR3 spells CASSPPGRGETQYF. The CDR3 DNA sequence: TGTGCCAGCAGTCCCCCCGGGAGAGGAGAGACCCAGTACTTC.

This chain connects TRBV6-2 or TRBV6-3 to TRBJ2-7; possible D gene TRBD2, 6 bases. Germline CDR1 MNHEY, CDR2 SVGEGT. The CDR3 contains 16 residues. V was shortened by 0 bases and J by 6 bases, with 18 bases between the two germline ends. This CDR3 is CASSYSYWGGNREQYV. The CDR3 nucleotides read TGTGCCAGCAGTTACTCATATTGGGGCGGGAATCGCGAGCAGTACGTC.

There are many counts of this clonotype. The genes are TRBV5-1 and TRBJ2-3; tentatively, D is TRBD1 or TRBD2 (5 bases each). The length of the CDR3 is 13 residues. Germline V gene sequence: CDR1 SGHRS, CDR2 YFSETQ. V was pared by 7 bases and J by 2 bases, with 11 bases between. The CDR3 DNA sequence: TGCGCCAGCCTCGGGGCCAACACAGATACGCAGTATTTT. Its protein product is CASLGANTDTQYF. Complete variable domain (other parts from reference TRBV5-1 and TRBJ2-3): KAGVTQTPRYLIKTRGQQVTLSCSPISGHRSVSWYQQTPGQGLQFLFEYFSETQRNKGNFPGRFSGRQFSNSRSEMNVSTLELGDSALYLCASLGANTDTQYFGPGTRLTVL.

The chain recombines TRBV7-2 with TRBJ2-1; 14 positions match TRBD2. The CDR3 is made up of 16 amino acids. CDR1 and CDR2 from the germline V gene are SGHTA and FQGNSA. The J segment lost 5 bases and the V segment lost 3 bases, leaving 3 bases of the junction unmatched. CDR3 in amino acids: CASSFGTSGGHNEQFF. The CDR3 DNA is TGTGCCAGCAGCTTCGGGACTAGCGGGGGACACAATGAGCAGTTCTTC.

This clonotype turned up a few times. The genes are TRBV12-3 or TRBV12-4 and TRBJ2-5; TRBD1 agrees at 7 bases. Trimming took 5 bases from V and 4 from J; bases not matched to a gene: 7. The CDR3 extends over 14 amino acids. CDR3: CASSLSEGAETQYF. CDR3 sequence (DNA): TGTGCCAGCAGTCTTAGCGAGGGGGCAGAGACCCAGTACTTC.

The CDR3 coding sequence is TGTGCTAGTGGTTTGGTAAGCCGGGGCCTCCGGGTGGGCAATCAGCCCCAGCATTTT. Protein product: CASGLVSRGLRVGNQPQHF. The V and J genes are TRBV12-5 and TRBJ1-5; tentatively, D is TRBD1 (5 bases). Trimming stripped 0 bases from V and 2 bases from J, with 20 bases between. Germline V gene lookup returns CDR1 LGHNT and CDR2 FRNRAP. The CDR3 spans 19 residues.

This clonotype was seen a handful of times. The rearrangement uses TRBV6-6 and TRBJ1-5; 9 positions agree with TRBD1. V was clipped by 0 bases and J by 7 bases; unmatched bases: 7. Germline V gene lookup returns CDR1 MNHNY and CDR2 SVGAGI (reference sequence). The CDR3 is 16 residues long. CDR3 nucleotides: TGTGCCAGCAGTTACTCCGGACAGGGGTTCGAGCAGCCCCAGCATTTT. Protein: CASSYSGQGFEQPQHF.

There are a few counts of this clonotype. The gene calls are TRBV6-6 and TRBJ1-4; TRBD1 aligns across 9 bases. Germline trimming cut 8 bases from V and 7 bases from J; bases unmatched to any gene: 8. The CDR3 has 14 amino acids. Germline loops: CDR1 MNHNY, CDR2 SVGAGI (reference sequence). The CDR3 DNA follows: TGTGCCAGCGCAACCGGGACAGGGCTTGAAAAACTGTTTTTT. Protein sequence: CASATGTGLEKLFF.